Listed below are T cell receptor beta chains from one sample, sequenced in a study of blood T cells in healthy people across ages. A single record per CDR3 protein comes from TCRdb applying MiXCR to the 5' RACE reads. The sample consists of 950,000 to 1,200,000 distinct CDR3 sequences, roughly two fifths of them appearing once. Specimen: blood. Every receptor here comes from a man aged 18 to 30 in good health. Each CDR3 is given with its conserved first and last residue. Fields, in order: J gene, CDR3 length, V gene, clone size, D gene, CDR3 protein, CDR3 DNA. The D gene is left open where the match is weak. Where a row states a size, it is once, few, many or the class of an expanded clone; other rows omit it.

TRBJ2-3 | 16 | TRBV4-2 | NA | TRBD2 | CASSQDWTSRADTQYF | TGTGCCAGCAGCCAAGACTGGACTAGCCGGGCAGATACGCAGTATTTT
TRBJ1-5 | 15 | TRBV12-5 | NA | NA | CASGPRGRLDQPQHF | TGTGCTAGTGGTCCCCGGGGCAGGTTGGATCAGCCCCAGCATTTT
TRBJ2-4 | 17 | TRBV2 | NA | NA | CASLKLSVGQGRDIQYF | TGTGCCAGCCTGAAGCTATCCGTGGGACAAGGGCGGGACATTCAGTACTTC
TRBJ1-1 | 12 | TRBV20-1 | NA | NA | CSASRGRTEAFF | TGCAGTGCCTCAAGGGGTAGAACTGAAGCTTTCTTT
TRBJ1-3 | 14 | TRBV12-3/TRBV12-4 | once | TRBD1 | CASRETGAGNTIYF | TGTGCCAGCAGGGAGACAGGGGCTGGAAACACCATATATTTT
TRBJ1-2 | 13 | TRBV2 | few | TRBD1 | CASSVTGDHGYTF | TGTGCCAGCAGTGTGACAGGGGACCATGGCTACACCTTC
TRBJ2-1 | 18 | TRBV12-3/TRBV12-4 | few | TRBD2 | CASRTTSGGSPGYNEQFF | TGTGCCAGCAGGACGACTAGCGGGGGGTCTCCTGGCTACAATGAGCAGTTCTTC
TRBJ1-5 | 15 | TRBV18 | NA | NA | CASSRWGLGNQPQHF | TGTGCCAGCTCCCGGTGGGGGCTAGGCAATCAGCCCCAGCATTTT
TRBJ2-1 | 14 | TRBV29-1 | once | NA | CSAEALASTDEQFF | TGCAGCGCCGAGGCGCTAGCGAGTACCGATGAACAGTTCTTC
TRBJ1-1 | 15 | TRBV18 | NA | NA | CASSPLGRTNTEAFF | TGTGCCAGCTCACCATTGGGACGGACGAACACTGAAGCTTTCTTT
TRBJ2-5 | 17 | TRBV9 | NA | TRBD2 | CASSPSTSGLGQETQYF | TGTGCCAGCAGCCCATCGACTAGCGGTTTAGGCCAAGAGACCCAGTACTTC
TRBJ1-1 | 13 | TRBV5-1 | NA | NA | CASSPQGFTEAFF | TGCGCCAGCAGCCCCCAGGGCTTCACTGAAGCTTTCTTT
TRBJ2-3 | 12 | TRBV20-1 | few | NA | CSARVLADTQYF | TGCAGTGCTAGAGTCTTAGCAGATACGCAGTATTTT
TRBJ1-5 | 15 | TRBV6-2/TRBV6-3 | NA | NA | CASSYRAQARGPQHF | TGTGCCAGCAGTTACAGGGCCCAGGCTCGGGGGCCCCAGCATTTT
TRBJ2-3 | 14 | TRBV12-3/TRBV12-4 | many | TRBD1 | CASSPDRATDTQYF | TGTGCCAGCAGCCCCGACAGGGCAACAGATACGCAGTATTTT
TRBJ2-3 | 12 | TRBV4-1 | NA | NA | CASSQELATQYF | TGCGCCAGCAGCCAAGAACTGGCTACGCAGTATTTT
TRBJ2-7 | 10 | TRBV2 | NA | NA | CASIREEQYF | TGTGCCAGCATCAGGGAAGAGCAGTACTTC
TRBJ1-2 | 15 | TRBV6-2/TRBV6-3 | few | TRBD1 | CASSYSWTGRYGYTF | TGTGCCAGCAGTTACTCGTGGACAGGCCGCTATGGCTACACCTTC
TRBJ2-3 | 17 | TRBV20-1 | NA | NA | CSARSVGGGSFTDTQYF | TGCAGTGCTAGATCGGTTGGCGGGGGCTCTTTCACAGATACGCAGTATTTT
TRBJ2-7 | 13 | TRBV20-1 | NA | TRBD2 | CSARGEGYAEQYF | TGCAGTGCTAGAGGGGAGGGCTACGCCGAGCAGTACTTC
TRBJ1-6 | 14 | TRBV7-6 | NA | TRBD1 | CASSSTGVNSPLHF | TGTGCCAGCAGCTCCACAGGGGTGAATTCACCCCTCCACTTT
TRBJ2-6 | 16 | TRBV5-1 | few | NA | CASSFFMASGANVLTF | TGCGCCAGCAGCTTTTTCATGGCATCTGGGGCCAACGTCCTGACTTTC
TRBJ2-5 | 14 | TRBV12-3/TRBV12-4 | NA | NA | CASSLSPLPNEQYF | TGTGCCAGCAGTTTATCACCCCTACCCAATGAGCAGTACTTC
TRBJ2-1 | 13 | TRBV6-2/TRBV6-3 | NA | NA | CASSPSTAREQFF | TGTGCCAGCAGTCCCTCAACTGCCAGGGAGCAGTTCTTC
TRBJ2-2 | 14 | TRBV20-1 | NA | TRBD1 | CSARTGKNTGELFF | TGCAGTGCAAGGACAGGGAAAAACACCGGGGAGCTGTTTTTT
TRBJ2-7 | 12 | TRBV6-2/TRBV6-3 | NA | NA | CASSYSVSEQYF | TGTGCCAGCAGTTACTCGGTCAGCGAGCAGTACTTC
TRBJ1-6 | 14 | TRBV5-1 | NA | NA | CASSLEPDNSPLHF | TGCGCCAGCAGCTTGGAACCGGATAATTCACCCCTCCACTTT
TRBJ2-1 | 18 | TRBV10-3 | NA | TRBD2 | CATEPSGGAEGSYNEQFF | TGTGCCACTGAACCTAGCGGGGGGGCCGAAGGTTCCTACAATGAGCAGTTCTTC
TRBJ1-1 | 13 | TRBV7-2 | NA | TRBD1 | CASSLEQGRLAFF | TGTGCCAGCAGCTTAGAACAGGGGCGTTTGGCTTTCTTT
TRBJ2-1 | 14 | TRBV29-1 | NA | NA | CSVAPAQSIGEQFF | TGCAGCGTTGCCCCGGCACAATCGATAGGGGAGCAGTTCTTC
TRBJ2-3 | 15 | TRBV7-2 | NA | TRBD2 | CASSRTESSGDTQYF | TGTGCCAGCAGCCGCACCGAAAGTAGCGGGGATACGCAGTATTTT
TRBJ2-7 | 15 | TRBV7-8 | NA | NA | CASSFGVGNSYEQYF | TGTGCCAGCAGCTTTGGTGTAGGGAACTCCTACGAGCAGTACTTC
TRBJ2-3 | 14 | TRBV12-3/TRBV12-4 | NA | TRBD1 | CASSTRQGWDTQYF | TGTGCCAGCAGTACCCGACAGGGCTGGGATACGCAGTATTTT
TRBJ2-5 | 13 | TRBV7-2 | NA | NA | CASSLATGETQYF | TGTGCCAGCAGCTTAGCGACAGGAGAGACCCAGTACTTC
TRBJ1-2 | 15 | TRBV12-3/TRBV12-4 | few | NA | CASSPSVGTNYGYTF | TGTGCCAGCAGCCCCTCAGTGGGAACTAACTATGGCTACACCTTC
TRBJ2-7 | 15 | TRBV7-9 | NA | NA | CASSLGPPNPNEQYF | TGTGCCAGCAGCTTAGGACCTCCCAACCCCAACGAGCAGTACTTC
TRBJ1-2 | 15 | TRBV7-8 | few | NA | CASSSRTIPGSGYTF | TGTGCCAGCAGCTCGAGGACAATACCGGGGTCTGGCTACACCTTC
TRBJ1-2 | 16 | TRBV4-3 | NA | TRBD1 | CASSQDIVGTGYGYTF | TGCGCCAGCAGCCAAGATATCGTGGGGACAGGGTATGGCTACACCTTC
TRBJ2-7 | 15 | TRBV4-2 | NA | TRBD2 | CASSQGGGSSYEQYF | TGTGCCAGCAGCCAAGGGGGGGGAAGCTCCTACGAGCAGTACTTC
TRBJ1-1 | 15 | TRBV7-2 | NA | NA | CASSLEPQVETEAFF | TGTGCCAGCAGCTTAGAACCGCAGGTCGAAACTGAAGCTTTCTTT
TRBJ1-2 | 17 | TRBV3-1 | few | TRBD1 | CASSQDADRGSVYGYTF | TGTGCCAGCAGCCAAGATGCGGACAGGGGATCGGTCTATGGCTACACCTTC
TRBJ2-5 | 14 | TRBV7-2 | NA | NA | CASSHHREQETRYF | TGTGCCAGCAGCCATCACAGGGAACAAGAGACCCGGTACTTC
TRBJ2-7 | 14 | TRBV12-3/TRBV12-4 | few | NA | CASSLLGFSYEQYF | TGTGCCAGCAGTTTATTGGGGTTCTCCTACGAGCAGTACTTC
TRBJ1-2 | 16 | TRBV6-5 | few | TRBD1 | CASSYRDSTFNYGYTF | TGTGCCAGCAGTTACCGGGACAGTACTTTTAACTATGGCTACACCTTC
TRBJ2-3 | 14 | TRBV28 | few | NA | CASSRDQLTDTQYF | TGTGCCAGCAGCCGGGACCAGCTAACAGATACGCAGTATTTT
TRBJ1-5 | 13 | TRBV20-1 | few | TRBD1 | CSAKGQLDQPQHF | TGCAGTGCCAAGGGACAGCTGGATCAGCCCCAGCATTTT
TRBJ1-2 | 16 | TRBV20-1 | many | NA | CSARDNGAEGDYGYTF | TGCAGTGCTAGAGATAATGGGGCCGAGGGAGACTATGGCTACACCTTC
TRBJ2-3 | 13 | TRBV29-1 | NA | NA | CSVDTGSTDTQYF | TGCAGCGTTGATACAGGAAGCACAGATACGCAGTATTTT
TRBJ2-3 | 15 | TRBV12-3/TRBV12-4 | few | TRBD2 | CASSSSPGGIDTQYF | TGTGCCAGCAGTTCCTCCCCCGGGGGGATAGATACGCAGTATTTT